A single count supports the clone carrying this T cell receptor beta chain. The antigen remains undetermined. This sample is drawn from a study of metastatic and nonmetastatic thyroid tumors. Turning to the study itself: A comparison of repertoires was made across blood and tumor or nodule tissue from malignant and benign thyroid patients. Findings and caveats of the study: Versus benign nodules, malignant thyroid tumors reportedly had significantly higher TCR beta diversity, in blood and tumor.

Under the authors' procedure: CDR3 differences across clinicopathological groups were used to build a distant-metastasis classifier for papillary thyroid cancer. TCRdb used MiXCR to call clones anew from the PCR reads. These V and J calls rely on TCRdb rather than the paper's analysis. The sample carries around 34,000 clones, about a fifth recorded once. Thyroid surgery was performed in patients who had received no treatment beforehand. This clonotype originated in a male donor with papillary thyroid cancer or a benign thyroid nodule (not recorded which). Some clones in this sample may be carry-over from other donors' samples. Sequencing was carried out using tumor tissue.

The CDR3 loop is CAWRSATTNEKLFF. The CDR3 region has the DNA TGTGCCTGGAGGTCGGCTACAACTAATGAAAAACTGTTTTTT. The chain is built from TRBV30 and TRBJ1-4, with D unclear. The CDR3 has 14 amino acids. The V and J ends lost 3 bases and 0 bases respectively, with 8 bases between them. Looked up from germline, CDR1 is GTSNPN and CDR2 is SVGIG (reference sequence).